The sample holds one count of the clone carrying this T cell receptor beta chain. Its target is unknown. With a much larger clone just one base away, this may be a read error. This record comes from a study of T cell repertoires in cytomegalovirus infection. Study-wide results and caveats: Dominating the ex vivo response were TCR beta clonotypes that were CMV-specific and HLA-C-restricted. Using cumulative public TCR beta family frequency, the authors identified those who carried CMV together with the relevant HLA.

MiXCR was run by TCRdb on the reads, yielding one entry per CDR3 protein. The table has roughly 990,000 distinct CDR3 sequences, 31% seen once; the top ten hold over 13%. From germline, CDR1 is SGHVS and CDR2 FNYEAQ. The CDR3 runs to 18 residues. This clonotype was sampled from a human donor in good health (CMV status not recorded). Some clones in this sample may be carry-over from other donors' samples. This specimen was cultured CD8+ T cells from PBMCs, taken from culture after CMV antigen stimulation. The rearrangement uses TRBV7-6 and TRBJ2-5; 8 bases line up with TRBD2. CDR3 coding DNA: TGTGCTAGCAGCTCCGGTAGCGGGACACCCGTAAACGGGGAGACCCAGTACTTC. Translating gives CASSSGSGTPVNGETQYF.